Each of the 23 T cell receptor beta chains below was sequenced from the same sample in a study of pediatric ulcerative colitis. Using immunoSEQ multiplex PCR, the repertoire was profiled, and TCRdb retains in-frame clones only, with some absent. The sample includes approximately 15,000 clones, 65% to 75% of them seen just once. During colonoscopy, one to two rectal pinch biopsies were collected. Specimen: gut tissue. The receptors come from a girl under 18 with moderate ulcerative colitis.

This chain links TRBV5-1 with TRBJ2-1; D is perhaps TRBD2 (5 bases). V lost 2 bases and J 4 bases, leaving 13 bases between the germline ends. The CDR3 length is 15 residues. Germline-derived CDR1 and CDR2 are SGHRS and YFSETQ. The CDR3 here is CASSLQRIAYNEQFF. DNA for the CDR3: TGCGCCAGCAGCTTACAGCGGATTGCTTACAATGAGCAGTTCTTC.

The chain joins TRBV9 to TRBJ2-1; D is tentatively TRBD1 or TRBD2 (5 bases each). Germline V CDR1 and CDR2: SGDLS, YYNGEE. Deletions cut 4 bases from V and 0 bases from J, with 14 bases between. The CDR3 totals 16 residues. CDR3 residues: CASSPIRGGSYNEQFF. DNA of the CDR3: TGTGCCAGCAGCCCCATCCGGGGCGGCTCCTACAATGAGCAGTTCTTC.

This chain joins TRBV5-6 and TRBJ2-7; weak D call: TRBD1 (6 bases). V was trimmed by 4 bases and J by 2 bases, leaving 16 bases between them. From germline, CDR1 is SGHDT and CDR2 YYEEEE. The CDR3 contains 15 residues. CDR3 in DNA: TGTGCCAGCAGCCCGCCCACAGGGCCCACCTACGAGCAGTACTTC. Residues: CASSPPTGPTYEQYF.

The chain joins TRBV7-9 to TRBJ2-7, with 9 bases matching TRBD1. Germline V lookup: CDR1 SEHNR, CDR2 FQNEAQ (reference sequence). The CDR3 spans 16 residues. V trimming: 4 bases; J trimming: 6 bases; junction bases outside the gene matches: 13. The CDR3 DNA sequence: TGTGCCAGCAGCTGGAACCCCCGACAGGGGGTTGGCGAGCAGTACTTC. This encodes CASSWNPRQGVGEQYF.

This chain links TRBV30 with TRBJ1-2; possible D gene TRBD1, 5 bases. V was pared by 0 bases and J by 5 bases, with 16 bases between. The CDR3 runs 15 residues. From germline, CDR1 is GTSNPN and CDR2 SVGIG (reference sequence). This CDR3 is CAWSVPEGTPYGYTF. CDR3 nucleotides: TGTGCCTGGAGTGTACCCGAGGGGACCCCGTATGGCTACACCTTC.

The chain combines TRBV18 with TRBJ1-2; TRBD1 matches at 8 bases. CDR1 is KGHSH and CDR2 is LQKENI in the germline V gene. The CDR3 length is 16 residues. Trimming removed 5 bases from V and 0 bases from J; junction bases left unmatched: 8. CDR3 residues: CASSSSDRGTNYGYTF. CDR3 DNA sequence: TGTGCCAGCTCATCTTCCGACAGGGGAACTAACTATGGCTACACCTTC.

This rearrangement joins TRBV28 to TRBJ2-7; 8 nucleotides match TRBD2. The CDR3 consists of 11 residues. With 7 bases clipped from V and 5 bases from J, the junction kept 1 base outside the gene matches. Germline CDR1 MDHEN, CDR2 SYDVKM. The chain's CDR3 is CASMGLDEQYF. As DNA, the CDR3 is TGTGCCAGCATGGGACTAGACGAGCAGTACTTC.

The gene calls are TRBV15 and TRBJ1-1, with 8 bases fitting TRBD1. This CDR3 region has 15 residues. Germline CDR1 and CDR2: LNHNV and YYDKDF (reference sequence). The V gene end was trimmed by 4 bases and the J gene end by 4 bases; junction bases not matched to a gene: 8. CDR3 nucleotides: TGTGCCACCAGCACCCGACGACAGGGGCTCACTGAAGCTTTCTTT. Its protein product is CATSTRRQGLTEAFF.

V usage is TRBV5-6 and J usage is TRBJ1-2, with D possibly being TRBD1 (5 bases). The CDR3 is 15 amino acids. The germline gives CDR1 SGHDT, CDR2 YYEEEE. V was clipped by 0 bases and J by 2 bases, with 11 bases between them. CDR3 in DNA: TGTGCCAGCAGCTTGGCGGGGGGGATCAACTATGGCTACACCTTC. It is translated as CASSLAGGINYGYTF.

J is TRBJ2-2 and V is TRBV6-4; the D is unclear. CDR1 is MRHNA, CDR2 SNTAGT, per germline. CDR3 length: 14 amino acids. Trimming stripped 4 bases from V and 0 bases from J, with 6 bases between. The chain's CDR3 is CASSVEANTGELFF. The CDR3 DNA follows: TGTGCCAGCAGTGTAGAAGCGAACACCGGGGAGCTGTTTTTT.

The chain has TRBV5-1 and TRBJ2-5; 8 bases map to TRBD2. The CDR3 runs to 13 residues. V was clipped by 2 bases and J by 5 bases; unmatched bases: 2. CDR1 is SGHRS and CDR2 is YFSETQ in the germline V gene. The CDR3 is CASSFQRGETQYF. CDR3 coding DNA: TGCGCCAGCAGCTTTCAGCGGGGGGAGACCCAGTACTTC.

CDR3 amino acids: CASRKGQGAARRSPLHF. The CDR3 bases are TGTGCCAGCAGGAAGGGACAGGGGGCAGCCCGTCGTTCACCCCTCCACTTT. The chain couples TRBV27 to TRBJ1-6, with 12 nucleotides matching TRBD1. J gave up 9 bases and V 6 bases, and 12 bases lay outside the gene matches. CDR3 length: 17 residues. Germline CDR1 is MNHEY and CDR2 is SMNVEV (reference sequence).

The V call is TRBV19, the J call TRBJ1-5; the D gene is possibly TRBD1 (5 bases). Trimming stripped 3 bases from V and 3 bases from J, with 12 bases between. Germline V gene data show CDR1 as LNHDA and CDR2 as SQIVND (reference sequence). CDR3 length equals 15 residues. In DNA, the CDR3 is TGTGCCAGTAGTATGGCAGGGAGTCTCAATCAGCCCCAGCATTTT. Translating it yields CASSMAGSLNQPQHF.

The chain combines TRBV30 with TRBJ2-7, with 8 nucleotides matching TRBD2. Losses at the gene ends were 3 bases for V and 2 bases for J; bases not matched to a gene: 12. This CDR3 spans 16 amino acids. CDR1 is GTSNPN and CDR2 is SVGIG in the germline V gene (reference sequence). This chain's CDR3 is CAWRTLAAGAAYEQYF. CDR3 in DNA: TGTGCCTGGAGGACCCTCGCAGCGGGGGCCGCCTACGAGCAGTACTTC.

The chain couples TRBV5-1 to TRBJ2-1; 7 bases fit TRBD2. This CDR3 has 14 residues. Germline-derived CDR1 and CDR2 are SGHRS and YFSETQ. V shed 0 bases, J shed 5 bases, and the junction held 2 bases outside the gene matches. The CDR3 DNA reads as TGCGCCAGCAGCTTGGACGGGGGGAACAATGAGCAGTTCTTC. This gives the protein CASSLDGGNNEQFF.

V is TRBV7-8 and J is TRBJ1-1; D unclear. This CDR3 region has 14 residues. The V gene's germline CDR1 is SGHVS and CDR2 FQNEAQ. V lost 4 bases and J lost 4, with 13 bases in between. CDR3 amino acids: CASSSPYWGTEAFF. The CDR3 DNA reads as TGTGCCAGCAGCTCGCCTTATTGGGGCACTGAAGCTTTCTTT.

V and J are TRBV11-2 and TRBJ2-3; 10 nucleotides agree with TRBD1. The junction had 8 bases not matched to a gene; V was cut back by 2 bases and J by 6 bases. Germline V gives CDR1 SGHAT, CDR2 FQNNGV. The CDR3 sequence is 16 residues long. The CDR3, as DNA: TGTGCCAGCAGCTTAAGGACGACAGGGGGCGCGGATACGCAGTATTTT. Translated, it gives CASSLRTTGGADTQYF. Full variable domain (rest looked up from reference TRBV11-2 and TRBJ2-3): EAGVAQSPRYKIIEKRQSVAFWCNPISGHATLYWYQQILGQGPKLLIQFQNNGVVDDSQLPKDRFSAERLKGVDSTLKIQPAKLEDSAVYLCASSLRTTGGADTQYFGPGTRLTVL.

V is TRBV7-9 and J is TRBJ2-5; 9 positions agree with TRBD1. CDR3 length equals 15 residues. Germline V gives CDR1 SEHNR, CDR2 FQNEAQ (reference sequence). J gave up 5 bases and V 2 bases, and 6 bases lay outside the gene matches. CDR3: CASSLPGTGIETQYF. CDR3 sequence (DNA): TGTGCCAGCAGCTTACCCGGGACAGGGATCGAGACCCAGTACTTC.

The J gene is TRBJ1-4, the V gene TRBV6-6; maybe TRBD1 (5 bases). V was shortened by 0 bases and J by 6 bases, with 14 bases between the two germline ends. CDR3 length: 16 residues. CDR1 MNHNY and CDR2 SVGAGI come from the germline V gene (reference sequence). The CDR3 bases are TGTGCCAGCAGTTACTCCCAGGGAAGGGTTGATGAAAAACTGTTTTTT. It specifies CASSYSQGRVDEKLFF.

This chain uses TRBV29-1 with TRBJ1-2; TRBD1 is a possible D gene (5 bases). Germline V gives CDR1 SQVTM, CDR2 ANQGSEA. V lost 1 base and J 4 bases, leaving 13 bases between the germline ends. CDR3 length: 14 residues. In nucleotides, the CDR3 is TGCAGCGTTGAAGGACGGGGGGTGAGCTATGGCTACACCTTC. It codes for CSVEGRGVSYGYTF.

The chain employs TRBV29-1 and TRBJ2-3; 7 bases match TRBD1. The CDR3 is 14 residues long. From germline, CDR1 is SQVTM and CDR2 ANQGSEA. V was pared by 6 bases and J by 1 base, with 7 bases of the junction left unmatched. The CDR3 DNA reads as TGCAGCGTACGACAGGGAGTTCGCACAGATACGCAGTATTTT. This encodes CSVRQGVRTDTQYF.

The chain joins TRBV5-4 to TRBJ2-1; 11 bases fit TRBD2. Trimming took 2 bases from V and 8 from J; bases not matched to a gene: 6. The germline V gene encodes CDR1 SGHNT and CDR2 YYREEE (reference sequence). CDR3 size: 15 residues. The CDR3 here is CASSLPSGGLDEQFF. The CDR3 coding sequence is TGTGCCAGCAGCTTACCTAGCGGGGGGCTGGATGAGCAGTTCTTC.

This chain connects TRBV7-3 to TRBJ2-2; D might be TRBD1 or TRBD2, each matching 6 bases. This CDR3 has 16 residues. Germline-derived CDR1 and CDR2 are SGHTA and FQGTGA. Trimming cost V 3 bases and J 6 bases, with 17 bases left between them. Here the CDR3 DNA reads TGTGCCAGCAGCTTGGGTGTCCCGGGGGCGGCCGGGGAGCTGTTTTTT. Translation: CASSLGVPGAAGELFF.